This TCR beta chain stems from a study of T cell repertoires in cytomegalovirus infection. Overall study context: In public TCR beta signatures, there were indications of both CMV infection and matching HLA type. Study observations and caveats: Identification of carriers of CMV plus the relevant HLA was performed using cumulative public TCR beta family frequency. CMV-specific TCR beta clonotypes restricted by HLA-C were the ones dominating the ex vivo response.

Turning to this clonotype: Its target is unknown.

V gave up 5 bases and J gave up 1 base, with 14 bases separating them. The CDR3 contains 15 residues. The germline gives CDR1 SGHTA, CDR2 FQGNSA. TCRdb re-called the reads with MiXCR, one entry per CDR3 protein. The sample yields roughly 600,000 distinct CDR3 sequences, approximately 24% seen once. Sequencing was done on a sample of CD8+ T cells from PBMCs. This TCR was sampled from a human donor in good health (CMV status not recorded). Some clones in this sample may be carry-over from other donors' samples. This chain connects TRBV7-2 to TRBJ2-5; the D gene is possibly TRBD1 (5 bases). CDR3 DNA: TGTGCCAGCAGCCGATCGTGGACAAGCCAAGAGACCCAGTACTTC. Protein: CASSRSWTSQETQYF.